This T cell receptor (beta chain) was identified during a study of blood T cell repertoires in COVID-19. Some clones are missing from TCRdb's copy, which holds only in-frame ones; the method was immunoSEQ multiplex PCR. The table includes about 160,000 clones, 89% detected once. The germline CDR1 and CDR2 sequences are KGHDR and SFDVKD. The CDR3 has 16 amino acids. Deletions cut 3 bases from V and 3 bases from J, with 14 bases between. Sequencing input: peripheral blood. The clonotype originates from a man aged 55 to 70 with acute or convalescent COVID-19. V and J are TRBV24-1 and TRBJ1-5; the D gene is possibly TRBD1 (5 bases). The chain's CDR3 is CATSDHLGGYNQPQHF. The CDR3 DNA reads TGTGCCACCAGTGATCACCTGGGGGGGTACAATCAGCCCCAGCATTTT.